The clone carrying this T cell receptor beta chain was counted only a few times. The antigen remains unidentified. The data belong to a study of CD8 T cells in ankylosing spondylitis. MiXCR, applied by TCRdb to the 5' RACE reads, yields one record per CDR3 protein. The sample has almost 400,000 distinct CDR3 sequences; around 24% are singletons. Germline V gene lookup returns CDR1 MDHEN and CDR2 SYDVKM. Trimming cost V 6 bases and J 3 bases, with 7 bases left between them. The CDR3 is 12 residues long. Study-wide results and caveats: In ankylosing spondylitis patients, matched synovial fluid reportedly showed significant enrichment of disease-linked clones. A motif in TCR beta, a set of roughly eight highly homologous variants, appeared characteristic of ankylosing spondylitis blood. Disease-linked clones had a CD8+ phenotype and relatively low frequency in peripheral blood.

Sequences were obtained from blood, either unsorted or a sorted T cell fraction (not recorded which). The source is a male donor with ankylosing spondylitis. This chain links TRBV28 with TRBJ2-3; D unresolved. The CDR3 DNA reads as TGTGCCAGCAGGGCCTATACAGATACGCAGTATTTT. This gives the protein CASRAYTDTQYF.